This entry is about one TCR beta chain. The antigen is not known. This record belongs to a study of cytomegalovirus exposure and HLA in healthy donors. Study-level points and caveats: Highly shared sequence variants in one cluster were likely a sequencing artifact.

CDR1 and CDR2 from the germline V gene are MNHNS and SASEGT. The CDR3 is made up of 15 amino acids. Trimming at V came to 11 bases and at J to 3 bases, leaving 12 bases not matched to a gene. The PCR used 60 Vbeta and 13 Jbeta primers. Assay: immunoSEQ multiplex PCR; the TCRdb copy retains only in-frame clones and omits some. This sample contains 85,000 to 110,000 clones. The source is a man in his forties or fifties in good health and CMV-seronegative. The sequenced sample was PBMCs. The genes are TRBV6-1 and TRBJ1-5, with TRBD1 matching over 8 bases. CDR3 DNA: TGTGCCGGAAAGGACGACAGGGGTGACAATCAGCCCCAGCATTTT. It codes for CAGKDDRGDNQPQHF.